A single sample is the source of the 13 T cell receptor beta chains below, sequenced in a study of cytomegalovirus exposure and HLA in healthy donors. 60 Vbeta and 13 Jbeta primers were used in PCR. Sequencing was performed with immunoSEQ multiplex PCR; in TCRdb, only in-frame clones are kept and a portion is missing. This sample's clone table lists about 140,000 clones. Sequenced material: PBMCs. These TCRs come from a man between 40 and 49 years old in good health and CMV-seronegative.

J is TRBJ2-3 and V is TRBV18; D is unresolved. Germline V lookup: CDR1 KGHSH, CDR2 LQKENI. Trimming cost V 2 bases and J 2 bases, with 5 bases left between them. The CDR3 totals 13 residues. CDR3 sequence (DNA): TGTGCCAGCTCACCAGAGGTCACAGATACGCAGTATTTT. Residues: CASSPEVTDTQYF.

The rearrangement links TRBV6-1 to TRBJ1-4, with TRBD1 as a possible D gene (5 bases). Germline assignment: CDR1 MNHNS and CDR2 SASEGT. Between the trimmed V and J ends, which lost 5 bases and 5 bases, there was a span of 12 bases. CDR3 length equals 14 residues. The CDR3 coding sequence is TGTGCCAGCAGTCGCGACAGCTGGAATGAAAAACTGTTTTTT. The encoded protein is CASSRDSWNEKLFF.

The rearrangement joins TRBV7-8 to TRBJ2-1, with 13 positions matching TRBD2. The CDR3 has 15 residues. The trim removed 1 base at V and 12 bases at J, leaving 6 bases unmatched. The germline V gene encodes CDR1 SGHVS and CDR2 FQNEAQ. CDR3: CASSLETSGGVRQFF. The CDR3 bases are TGTGCCAGCAGCTTAGAAACTAGCGGGGGGGTGCGGCAGTTCTTC.

The gene calls are TRBV5-4 and TRBJ1-2; the D is unclear. Deletions cut 0 bases from V and 1 base from J, with 4 bases between. The CDR3 totals 13 residues. Germline V gene lookup returns CDR1 SGHNT and CDR2 YYREEE (reference sequence). The CDR3 loop is CASSLDGNYGYTF. For the CDR3, the DNA is TGTGCCAGCAGCTTGGACGGTAACTATGGCTACACCTTC.

The rearrangement joins TRBV6-1 to TRBJ1-6; weak D call: TRBD1 (5 bases). CDR3 length: 14 amino acids. Trimming cost V 2 bases and J 7 bases, with 9 bases left between them. From germline, CDR1 is MNHNS and CDR2 SASEGT. The CDR3 DNA follows: TGTGCCAGCAGTGAATTAGGGGCCAATTCACCCCTCCACTTT. Its protein product is CASSELGANSPLHF.

The rearrangement uses TRBV6-4 and TRBJ2-7, with TRBD2 as a possible D gene (7 bases). V dropped 0 bases and J dropped 0 bases, with 18 bases sitting between them. CDR3 length equals 18 residues. The germline CDR1 and CDR2 sequences are MRHNA and SNTAGT. Written as DNA, the CDR3 is TGTGCCAGCAGTGACTCTGGCGGGGGCCCGACCTTCTCCTACGAGCAGTACTTC. Its translation: CASSDSGGGPTFSYEQYF.

This chain links TRBV10-3 with TRBJ1-1; 7 positions agree with TRBD1. The V gene's germline CDR1 is ENHRY and CDR2 SYGVKD. CDR3 length: 13 amino acids. V lost 8 bases, J lost 6 bases, and 9 bases stayed unmatched. CDR3 in amino acids: CAIADRDGSEAFF. In DNA form, the CDR3 reads TGTGCCATCGCCGACAGGGATGGTTCTGAAGCTTTCTTT.

The rearrangement joins TRBV9 to TRBJ2-7; 9 nucleotides line up with TRBD2. Losses at the gene ends were 4 bases for V and 3 bases for J; bases not matched to a gene: 8. CDR3 length equals 15 residues. The V gene's germline CDR1 is SGDLS and CDR2 YYNGEE. The CDR3, as DNA: TGTGCCAGCAGCCCAGGGTATAGCGGGGGCTACGAGCAGTACTTC. Translating it yields CASSPGYSGGYEQYF.

This chain connects TRBV5-4 to TRBJ1-1, with D unclear. This CDR3 is built from 16 residues. Germline V gives CDR1 SGHNT, CDR2 YYREEE (reference sequence). V was trimmed by 4 bases and J by 1 base, leaving 17 bases between them. CDR3 sequence: CASSPGGHSRNTEAFF. The CDR3 bases are TGTGCCAGCAGCCCTGGTGGGCACTCACGGAACACTGAAGCTTTCTTT. The full variable domain, with the rest looked up from reference TRBV5-4 and TRBJ1-1, is ETGVTQSPTHLIKTRGQQVTLRCSSQSGHNTVSWYQQALGQGPQFIFQYYREEENGRGNFPPRFSGLQFPNYSSELNVNALELDDSALYLCASSPGGHSRNTEAFFGQGTRLTVV.

The chain has TRBV28 and TRBJ2-7, with 7 bases aligning to TRBD2. Germline values: CDR1 MDHEN, CDR2 SYDVKM. V gave up 6 bases and J gave up 3 bases; unmatched junction bases: 14. The CDR3 totals 16 residues. The CDR3 here is CASRTLGRVARYEQYF. CDR3 DNA: TGTGCCAGCAGAACCCTGGGGAGGGTGGCACGCTACGAGCAGTACTTC.

J is TRBJ2-7 and V is TRBV2; D may be TRBD2 (5 bases). Trimming took off 8 bases at V and 4 bases at J, with 18 bases between the two ends. The CDR3 extends over 14 amino acids. The germline V gene encodes CDR1 SNHLY and CDR2 FYNNEI. CDR3 bases: TGTGCCAGCCGGAGGTCAGCCCTAGGGTACGAGCAGTACTTC. This codes for CASRRSALGYEQYF.

This chain joins TRBV4-3 and TRBJ2-7, with TRBD1 as a possible D gene (5 bases). The CDR3 totals 13 residues. V was cut by 0 bases and J by 9 bases, with 12 bases left in between. Germline assignment: CDR1 LGHNA and CDR2 YSLEER. The CDR3 nucleotides are TGCGCCAGCAGCCAAGATTCAACGACAGTGCAGTACTTC. It encodes CASSQDSTTVQYF.

The CDR3 loop reads CASSLVAKGGMAGNTIYF. The CDR3 DNA reads as TGTGCCAGCAGCTTGGTGGCGAAGGGCGGGATGGCTGGAAACACCATATATTTT. The rearrangement joins TRBV5-6 to TRBJ1-3; no definite D call. The germline CDR1 and CDR2 sequences are SGHDT and YYEEEE. Deletions cut 0 bases from V and 2 bases from J, with 18 bases between. CDR3 length: 18 residues.